This TCR beta chain was retrieved from a study of T-cell reconstitution after alpha-beta-depleted transplantation in children. Construction of the TCRbeta library involved unique molecular identifiers. TCRdb reprocessed the PCR reads with MiXCR, giving one entry per CDR3 protein. Of about 610,000 distinct CDR3 sequences detected, about 10% appear once; the ten largest clones hold about 4%. The germline V gene encodes CDR1 SNHLY and CDR2 FYNNEI. The V gene lost 6 bases and the J gene lost 3 bases, with 9 bases spanning the gap. The CDR3 loop spans 12 amino acids. The sequencing used PBMCs from the stem cell graft donor, collected from the stem cell graft. This TCR derives from a human donor who donated a stem cell graft to a child with acute myeloid leukemia. The chain has TRBV2 and TRBJ2-7, with a possible D match to TRBD2 (5 bases). CDR3 region: CASRRASYEQYF. The CDR3 DNA follows: TGTGCCAGCAGGAGGGCAAGCTACGAGCAGTACTTC.